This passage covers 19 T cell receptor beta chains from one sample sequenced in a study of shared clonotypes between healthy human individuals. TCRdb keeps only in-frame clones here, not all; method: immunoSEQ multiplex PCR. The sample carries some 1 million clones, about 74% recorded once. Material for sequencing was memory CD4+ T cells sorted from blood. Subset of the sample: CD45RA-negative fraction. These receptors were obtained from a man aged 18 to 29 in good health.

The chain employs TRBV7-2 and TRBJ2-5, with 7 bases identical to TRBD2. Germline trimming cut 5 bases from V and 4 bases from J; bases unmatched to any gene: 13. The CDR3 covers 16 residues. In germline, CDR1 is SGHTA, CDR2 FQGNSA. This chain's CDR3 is CASSPGGGRSGETQYF. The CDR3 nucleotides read TGTGCCAGCAGCCCAGGAGGCGGGAGAAGTGGAGAGACCCAGTACTTC.

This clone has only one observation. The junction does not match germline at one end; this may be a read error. CDR3 bases: TGTGCTAGCAGCCTCCTACCTCAGGGGACCCAGTACTTC. This codes for CASSLLPQGTQYF. The V gene is TRBV7-7, the J gene TRBJ2-5; tentative D call: TRBD1 (5 bases). Germline V lookup: CDR1 SSHAT, CDR2 FNYEAQ (reference sequence). The CDR3 consists of 13 residues.

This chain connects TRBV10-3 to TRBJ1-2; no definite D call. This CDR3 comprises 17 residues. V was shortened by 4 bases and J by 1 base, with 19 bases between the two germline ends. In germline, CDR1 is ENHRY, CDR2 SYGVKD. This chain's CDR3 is CAISVAATPLVNYGYTF. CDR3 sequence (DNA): TGTGCCATCAGTGTAGCAGCGACCCCGCTAGTTAACTATGGCTACACCTTC.

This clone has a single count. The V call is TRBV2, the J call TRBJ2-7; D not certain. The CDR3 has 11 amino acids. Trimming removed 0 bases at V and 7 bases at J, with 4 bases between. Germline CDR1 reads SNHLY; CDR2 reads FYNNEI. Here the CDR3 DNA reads TGTGCCAGCAGTGAAGCGTGGGAGCAGTACTTC. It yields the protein CASSEAWEQYF.

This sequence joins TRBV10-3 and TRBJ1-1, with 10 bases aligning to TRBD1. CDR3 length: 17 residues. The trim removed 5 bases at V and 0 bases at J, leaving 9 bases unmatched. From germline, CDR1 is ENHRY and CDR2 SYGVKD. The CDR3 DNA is TGTGCCATCAGTCTTCAGGGACAGGGGCTCATGAACACTGAAGCTTTCTTT. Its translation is CAISLQGQGLMNTEAFF.

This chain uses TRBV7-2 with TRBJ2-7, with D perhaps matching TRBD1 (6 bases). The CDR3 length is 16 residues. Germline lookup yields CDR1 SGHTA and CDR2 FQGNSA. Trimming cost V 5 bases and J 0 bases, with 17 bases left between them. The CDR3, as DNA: TGTGCCAGCAGCGCAGGGAAGGGGGTCCGCTCCTACGAGCAGTACTTC. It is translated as CASSAGKGVRSYEQYF.

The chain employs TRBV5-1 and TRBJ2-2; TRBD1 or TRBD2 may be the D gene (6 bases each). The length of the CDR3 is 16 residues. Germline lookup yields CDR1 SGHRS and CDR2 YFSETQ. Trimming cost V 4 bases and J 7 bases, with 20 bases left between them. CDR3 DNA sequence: TGCGCCAGCAGCGAAGGCCTTCCGGGGGCTGGCGGGGAGCTGTTTTTT. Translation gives CASSEGLPGAGGELFF.

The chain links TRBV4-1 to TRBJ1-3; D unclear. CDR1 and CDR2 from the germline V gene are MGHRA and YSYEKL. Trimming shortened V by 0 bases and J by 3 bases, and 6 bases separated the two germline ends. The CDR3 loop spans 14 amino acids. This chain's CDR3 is CASSQEMVGNTIYF. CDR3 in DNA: TGCGCCAGCAGCCAAGAGATGGTTGGAAACACCATATATTTT.

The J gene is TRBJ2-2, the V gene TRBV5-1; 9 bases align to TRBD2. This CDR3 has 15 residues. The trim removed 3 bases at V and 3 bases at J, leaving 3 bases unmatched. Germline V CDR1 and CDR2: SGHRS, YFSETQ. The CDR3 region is CASSSSGTYTGELFF. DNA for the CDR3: TGCGCCAGCAGCTCTAGCGGGACCTACACCGGGGAGCTGTTTTTT.

The CDR3 reads CASIREGRQGDTQYF. In DNA form, the CDR3 reads TGTGCCAGCATAAGGGAGGGCCGCCAAGGAGATACGCAGTATTTT. V and J are TRBV2 and TRBJ2-3, with 7 bases matching TRBD2. J gave up 5 bases and V 7 bases, and 12 bases lay outside the gene matches. Germline CDR1 reads SNHLY; CDR2 reads FYNNEI. This CDR3 region has 15 residues.

CDR3 amino acids: CASSKGGQAVVGYTF. CDR3 nucleotide sequence: TGTGCCAGCAGCAAAGGAGGTCAGGCCGTCGTGGGCTACACCTTC. The rearrangement links TRBV21-1 to TRBJ1-2. TRBV21-1 is annotated as a pseudogene. The CDR3 is made up of 15 amino acids.

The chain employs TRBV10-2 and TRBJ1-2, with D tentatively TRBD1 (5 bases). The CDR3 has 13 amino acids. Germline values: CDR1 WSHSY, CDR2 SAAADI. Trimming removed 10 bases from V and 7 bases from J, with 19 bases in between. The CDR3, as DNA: TGCGCCACCATCATAACCGGGACGAGTGGCTACACCTTC. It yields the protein CATIITGTSGYTF.

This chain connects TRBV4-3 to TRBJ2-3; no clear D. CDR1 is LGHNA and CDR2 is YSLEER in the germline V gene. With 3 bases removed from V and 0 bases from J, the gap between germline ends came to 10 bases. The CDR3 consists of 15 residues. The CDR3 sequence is CASSHLPTSTDTQYF. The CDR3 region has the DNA TGCGCCAGCAGCCATCTCCCCACTAGCACAGATACGCAGTATTTT.

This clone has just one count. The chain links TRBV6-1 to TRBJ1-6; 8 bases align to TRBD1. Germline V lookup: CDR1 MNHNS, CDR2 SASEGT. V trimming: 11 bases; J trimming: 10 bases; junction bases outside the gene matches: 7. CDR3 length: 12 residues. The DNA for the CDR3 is TGTGCCGGAATGACAGGGGACTCACCCCTCCACTTT. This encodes CAGMTGDSPLHF.

This CDR3 is CATRQGGTDTQYF. DNA for the CDR3: TGTGCCACCCGACAGGGAGGGACAGATACGCAGTATTTT. This chain joins TRBV2 and TRBJ2-3; D tentatively reads TRBD1 or TRBD2 (7 bases each). V lost 10 bases, J lost 3 bases, and 14 bases lay in between. CDR3 size: 13 residues. Germline V gene data show CDR1 as SNHLY and CDR2 as FYNNEI. Full variable domain (rest looked up from reference TRBV2 and TRBJ2-3): EPEVTQTPSHQVTQMGQEVILRCVPISNHLYFYWYRQILGQKVEFLVSFYNNEISEKSEIFDDQFSVERPDGSNFTLKIRSTKLEDSAMYFCATRQGGTDTQYFGPGTRLTVL.

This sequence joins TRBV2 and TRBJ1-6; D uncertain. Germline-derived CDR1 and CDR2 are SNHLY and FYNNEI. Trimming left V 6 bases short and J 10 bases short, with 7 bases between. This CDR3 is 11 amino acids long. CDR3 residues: CASSSESPLHF. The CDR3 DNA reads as TGTGCCAGCAGCTCAGAATCACCCCTCCACTTT.

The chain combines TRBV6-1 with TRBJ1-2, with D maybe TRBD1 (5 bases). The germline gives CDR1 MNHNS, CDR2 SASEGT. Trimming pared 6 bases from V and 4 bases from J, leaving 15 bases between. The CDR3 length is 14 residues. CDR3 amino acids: CASRIGAVFYGYTF. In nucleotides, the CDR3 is TGTGCCAGCAGAATCGGGGCAGTGTTCTATGGCTACACCTTC.

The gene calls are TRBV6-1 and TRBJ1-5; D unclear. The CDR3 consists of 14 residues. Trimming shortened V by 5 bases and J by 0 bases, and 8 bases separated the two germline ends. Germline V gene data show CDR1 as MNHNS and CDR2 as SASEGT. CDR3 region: CASSTSGSNQPQHF. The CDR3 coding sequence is TGTGCCAGCAGTACTTCAGGTAGCAATCAGCCCCAGCATTTT.

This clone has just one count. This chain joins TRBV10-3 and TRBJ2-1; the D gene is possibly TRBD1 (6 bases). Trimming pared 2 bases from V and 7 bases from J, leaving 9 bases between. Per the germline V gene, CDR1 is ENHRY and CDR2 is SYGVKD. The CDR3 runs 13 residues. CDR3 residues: CAISERQENEQFF. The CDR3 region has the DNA TGTGCCATCAGTGAGAGACAGGAGAATGAGCAGTTCTTC.